Listed here are 27 T cell receptor beta chains from one sample, sequenced in a study of T cell changes during pregnancy in multiple sclerosis. The data were produced by immunoSEQ multiplex PCR, yet TCRdb's version contains in-frame clones alone and is incomplete. The sample shows about 40,000 clones, more than 90% of them seen only once. Sequenced material: peripheral blood, taken before pregnancy. The receptors were sampled from a female donor with multiple sclerosis, enrolled in a pregnancy study.

The chain is built from TRBV30 and TRBJ1-2; TRBD1 agrees at 8 bases. The CDR3 extends over 14 amino acids. Germline-derived CDR1 and CDR2 are GTSNPN and SVGIG (reference sequence). V dropped 2 bases and J dropped 8; count of bases not matched to a gene: 10. The CDR3 DNA follows: TGTGCCTGGAGTCGGGACAGGCCTGACTGGGGCTACACCTTC. Protein sequence: CAWSRDRPDWGYTF.

The V call is TRBV5-6, the J call TRBJ1-5, with D perhaps TRBD1 (5 bases). The CDR3 runs to 13 residues. V lost 0 bases and J 6 bases, leaving 7 bases between the germline ends. Germline CDR1 reads SGHDT; CDR2 reads YYEEEE. CDR3 DNA: TGTGCCAGCAGCTTGGGGGGCGGTCAGCCCCAGCATTTT. It specifies CASSLGGGQPQHF.

The V and J genes are TRBV28 and TRBJ1-1, with unresolved D. The V gene's germline CDR1 is MDHEN and CDR2 SYDVKM. The V and J ends lost 1 base and 1 base respectively, with 13 bases between them. The CDR3 is made up of 16 amino acids. The CDR3 is CASSLSPARQNTEAFF. The CDR3 coding sequence is TGTGCCAGCAGTTTATCCCCGGCAAGACAGAACACTGAAGCTTTCTTT.

The CDR3 spells CASSLGTEGETQYF. The CDR3 bases are TGTGCCAGCAGCTTAGGGACAGAAGGAGAGACCCAGTACTTC. This chain connects TRBV7-6 to TRBJ2-5; the D gene is possibly TRBD1 (6 bases). CDR3 length equals 14 residues. The germline V gene has CDR1 SGHVS and CDR2 FNYEAQ. V was trimmed by 1 base and J by 4 bases, leaving 10 bases between them.

The chain links TRBV7-8 to TRBJ2-3; tentatively, D is TRBD2 (6 bases). Germline lookup yields CDR1 SGHVS and CDR2 FQNEAQ. The length of the CDR3 is 15 residues. Trimming removed 2 bases from V and 0 bases from J, with 9 bases in between. DNA of the CDR3: TGTGCCAGCAGCTTATTGGGGGGAAGCACAGATACGCAGTATTTT. The encoded protein is CASSLLGGSTDTQYF.

This sequence joins TRBV4-3 and TRBJ2-1, with TRBD2 matching over 12 bases. The V segment lost 2 bases and the J segment 9 bases; nucleotides outside the gene matches: 8. The CDR3 loop spans 16 amino acids. The germline CDR1 and CDR2 sequences are LGHNA and YSLEER. The CDR3 loop reads CASSQSRTSGATEQFF. CDR3 nucleotide sequence: TGCGCCAGCAGCCAATCTCGGACTAGCGGGGCGACTGAGCAGTTCTTC.

The V and J genes are TRBV27 and TRBJ2-7, with 8 positions matching TRBD1. J gave up 2 bases and V 4 bases, and 13 bases lay outside the gene matches. Germline lookup yields CDR1 MNHEY and CDR2 SMNVEV (reference sequence). There are 17 residues in the CDR3. The CDR3 region is CASSSPTRTGLTYEQYF. The CDR3 DNA follows: TGTGCCAGCAGTTCACCTACCCGGACAGGGCTTACCTACGAGCAGTACTTC.

J is TRBJ2-1 and V is TRBV7-2, with 13 bases aligning to TRBD2. This CDR3 contains 15 residues. Germline values: CDR1 SGHTA, CDR2 FQGNSA. The ends lost 6 bases at V and 8 bases at J; junction bases unmatched: 7. The CDR3 nucleotides read TGTGCCAGCAGACTTGGACTAGCGGGAGATCATGAGCAGTTCTTC. This gives the protein CASRLGLAGDHEQFF.

This clone appeared a single time. This chain joins TRBV27 and TRBJ1-1; perhaps TRBD1 as D (5 bases). Germline loops: CDR1 MNHEY, CDR2 SMNVEV (reference sequence). Trimming cost V 1 base and J 5 bases, with 8 bases left between them. The CDR3 is 13 residues long. CDR3 protein: CASSLFGGTEAFF. CDR3 DNA sequence: TGTGCCAGCAGTTTATTTGGGGGGACTGAAGCTTTCTTT.

The CDR3, as DNA: TGCGCCAGCAGCCAAGGGTCGGGACAGGGGGCGTGGGGCTACACCTTC. This codes for CASSQGSGQGAWGYTF. The chain has TRBV4-1 and TRBJ1-2, with 12 bases identical to TRBD1. Germline-derived CDR1 and CDR2 are MGHRA and YSYEKL. The ends lost 1 base at V and 8 bases at J; junction bases unmatched: 8. This CDR3 spans 16 amino acids.

V gene TRBV7-2 combines with J gene TRBJ1-5, with 10 bases identical to TRBD1. The junction had 8 bases not matched to a gene; V was cut back by 5 bases and J by 7 bases. There are 15 residues in the CDR3. Germline values: CDR1 SGHTA, CDR2 FQGNSA. The CDR3 is CASSGTGEGLQPQHF. The DNA for the CDR3 is TGTGCCAGCAGCGGGACAGGGGAGGGATTGCAGCCCCAGCATTTT. The complete variable domain, with remaining parts taken from reference TRBV7-2 and TRBJ1-5, reads GAGVSQSPSNKVTEKGKDVELRCDPISGHTALYWYRQSLGQGLEFLIYFQGNSAPDKSGLPSDRFSAERTGGSVSTLTIQRTQQEDSAVYLCASSGTGEGLQPQHFGDGTRLSIL.

This sequence joins TRBV4-3 and TRBJ2-7, with 10 positions matching TRBD1. CDR3 length: 15 residues. Germline values: CDR1 LGHNA, CDR2 YSLEER. J lost 3 bases, V lost 4 bases, and 6 bases had no gene match. CDR3 coding DNA: TGCGCCAGCAGCCCCTTTAGGGACAGGGGCTACGAGCAGTACTTC. It yields the protein CASSPFRDRGYEQYF.

The count of this clone is one. The rearrangement links TRBV7-3 to TRBJ2-1, with D possibly being TRBD2 (6 bases). Germline V gene data show CDR1 as SGHTA and CDR2 as FQGTGA. V was pared by 5 bases and J by 6 bases, with 44 bases between. The CDR3 is made up of 24 amino acids. CDR3 sequence (DNA): TGTGCCAGCAGCCTAATTCAGCGGCGGGACCCCCAACATTTCAAAATTATTGGTTTCAATGAGCAGTTCTTC. Translating gives CASSLIQRRDPQHFKIIGFNEQFF.

The chain uses TRBV28 and TRBJ2-2; tentatively, D is TRBD2 (6 bases). The CDR3 loop spans 14 amino acids. The germline V and J ends were trimmed by 3 bases and 6 bases, with 11 bases remaining between them. Germline V CDR1 and CDR2: MDHEN, SYDVKM. CDR3 protein: CASSLGGSSGELFF. The CDR3 coding sequence is TGTGCCAGCAGTTTGGGGGGAAGCTCCGGGGAGCTGTTTTTT. Full variable domain (remainder filled in from reference TRBV28 and TRBJ2-2): DVKVTQSSRYLVKRTGEKVFLECVQDMDHENMFWYRQDPGLGLRLIYFSYDVKMKEKGDIPEGYSVSREKKERFSLILESASTNQTSMYLCASSLGGSSGELFFGEGSRLTVL.

This clone was counted a single time. The rearrangement uses TRBV4-1 and TRBJ2-7; D uncertain. The ends were cut back, 1 base at V and 3 bases at J, with 19 bases in the middle. Germline lookup yields CDR1 MGHRA and CDR2 YSYEKL. The CDR3 length is 17 residues. Written as DNA, the CDR3 is TGCGCCAGCAGCCAAGTTTTTGAGTTAGCCTACAACTACGAGCAGTACTTC. Translating it yields CASSQVFELAYNYEQYF.

This clone was observed a few times. J is TRBJ2-3 and V is TRBV6-5, with 13 nucleotides matching TRBD2. This CDR3 comprises 15 residues. Losses at the gene ends were 7 bases for V and 3 bases for J; bases not matched to a gene: 4. The germline V gene has CDR1 MNHEY and CDR2 SVGAGI. The CDR3 sequence is CASTMGLAGTDTQYF. The CDR3 coding sequence is TGTGCCAGCACTATGGGACTAGCGGGAACAGATACGCAGTATTTT.

This sequence joins TRBV27 and TRBJ2-7; D is perhaps TRBD2 (7 bases). The V gene's germline CDR1 is MNHEY and CDR2 SMNVEV (reference sequence). V lost 6 bases and J 3 bases, leaving 30 bases between the germline ends. The length of the CDR3 is 19 residues. This CDR3 reads CASRSTSWGGQRVFYEQYF. The CDR3 DNA follows: TGTGCCAGCAGGTCTACCTCTTGGGGGGGCCAGCGCGTATTCTACGAGCAGTACTTC.

V and J are TRBV5-6 and TRBJ2-5, with unresolved D. CDR3 size: 16 residues. V was pared by 4 bases and J by 0 bases, with 16 bases between. The germline gives CDR1 SGHDT, CDR2 YYEEEE. The CDR3 DNA reads as TGTGCCAGCAGCCTTGCTACAGACAATTACCAAGAGACCCAGTACTTC. Its protein product is CASSLATDNYQETQYF.

The CDR3, as DNA: TGTGCCAGCAGTACTCCCCCGGGGGAGCAGTACTTC. It translates to CASSTPPGEQYF. The chain couples TRBV2 to TRBJ2-7, with D perhaps TRBD2 (5 bases). Trimming left V 5 bases short and J 7 bases short, with 12 bases between. This CDR3 has 12 residues. Germline V gene sequence: CDR1 SNHLY, CDR2 FYNNEI.

This sequence joins TRBV5-4 and TRBJ1-4; D is undetermined. This CDR3 comprises 14 residues. V was shortened by 0 bases and J by 6 bases, with 9 bases between the two germline ends. Germline CDR1 and CDR2: SGHNT and YYREEE (reference sequence). The CDR3 sequence: CASSLDSRDEKLFF. The CDR3 bases are TGTGCCAGCAGCTTGGATTCCCGGGATGAAAAACTGTTTTTT. Combining the CDR3 with reference TRBV5-4 and TRBJ1-4 gives the whole variable domain ETGVTQSPTHLIKTRGQQVTLRCSSQSGHNTVSWYQQALGQGPQFIFQYYREEENGRGNFPPRFSGLQFPNYSSELNVNALELDDSALYLCASSLDSRDEKLFFGSGTQLSVL.

A single count supports this clone. V and J are TRBV30 and TRBJ2-3, with D hard to call. The CDR3 is 12 residues long. From germline, CDR1 is GTSNPN and CDR2 SVGIG (reference sequence). The germline V and J ends were trimmed by 0 bases and 11 bases, with 12 bases remaining between them. Written as DNA, the CDR3 is TGTGCCTGGAGTGTGGAACTACTCGTGCAGTATTTT. The encoded protein is CAWSVELLVQYF. The full variable domain, with the rest looked up from reference TRBV30 and TRBJ2-3, is SQTIHQWPATLVQPVGSPLSLECTVEGTSNPNLYWYRQAAGRGLQLLFYSVGIGQISSEVPQNLSASRPQDRQFILSSKKLLLSDSGFYLCAWSVELLVQYFGPGTRLTVL.

The genes are TRBV7-9 and TRBJ2-1; perhaps TRBD1 as D (5 bases). Per germline, CDR1 SEHNR and CDR2 FQNEAQ (reference sequence). The ends were cut back, 2 bases at V and 4 bases at J, with 6 bases in the middle. The CDR3 has 13 amino acids. The CDR3, as DNA: TGTGCCAGCAGCTTAAGACAGTACAATGAGCAGTTCTTC. It is translated as CASSLRQYNEQFF.

This chain links TRBV4-1 with TRBJ2-4; 8 bases align to TRBD2. Per the germline V gene, CDR1 is MGHRA and CDR2 is YSYEKL. This CDR3 region has 17 residues. The ends lost 3 bases at V and 6 bases at J; junction bases unmatched: 13. The CDR3 region is CASSQPGVAGPLNIQYF. CDR3 DNA sequence: TGCGCCAGCAGCCAGCCCGGGGTAGCGGGGCCCTTAAACATTCAGTACTTC.

The V and J genes are TRBV5-6 and TRBJ2-1; TRBD2 is a possible D gene (6 bases). Germline values: CDR1 SGHDT, CDR2 YYEEEE. The CDR3 has 17 residues. The V end lost 2 bases, the J end lost 0 bases, and 15 bases lay between the germline ends. The CDR3 region is CASSFTGRRYSYNEQFF. The CDR3 nucleotides read TGTGCCAGCAGCTTCACCGGGAGAAGATACTCCTACAATGAGCAGTTCTTC.

CDR3 nucleotides: TGCGCCAGCAGCTTGGAGGGGGCGGGAAACATTCAGTACTTC. Its translation is CASSLEGAGNIQYF. The chain uses TRBV5-1 and TRBJ2-4; 7 nucleotides match TRBD1. This CDR3 has 14 residues. Trimming took 0 bases from V and 6 from J; bases not matched to a gene: 3. Germline V gene sequence: CDR1 SGHRS, CDR2 YFSETQ.

This clone was seen once. CDR3: CASSPDSGYTF. CDR3 sequence (DNA): TGTGCCAGCAGCCCTGACTCTGGCTACACCTTC. The J gene is TRBJ1-2, the V gene TRBV16; no definite D call. The CDR3 totals 11 residues. The germline V gene has CDR1 KGHSY and CDR2 FQNENV. Trimming cost V 4 bases and J 7 bases, with 7 bases left between them.

The J gene is TRBJ2-7, the V gene TRBV6-5, with D hard to call. The V gene lost 0 bases and the J gene lost 4 bases, with 13 bases spanning the gap. The CDR3 runs 15 residues. Germline CDR1 reads MNHEY; CDR2 reads SVGAGI. CDR3 region: CASSYSSPRRYEQYF. As DNA, the CDR3 is TGTGCCAGCAGTTACTCAAGTCCCCGGCGGTACGAGCAGTACTTC.